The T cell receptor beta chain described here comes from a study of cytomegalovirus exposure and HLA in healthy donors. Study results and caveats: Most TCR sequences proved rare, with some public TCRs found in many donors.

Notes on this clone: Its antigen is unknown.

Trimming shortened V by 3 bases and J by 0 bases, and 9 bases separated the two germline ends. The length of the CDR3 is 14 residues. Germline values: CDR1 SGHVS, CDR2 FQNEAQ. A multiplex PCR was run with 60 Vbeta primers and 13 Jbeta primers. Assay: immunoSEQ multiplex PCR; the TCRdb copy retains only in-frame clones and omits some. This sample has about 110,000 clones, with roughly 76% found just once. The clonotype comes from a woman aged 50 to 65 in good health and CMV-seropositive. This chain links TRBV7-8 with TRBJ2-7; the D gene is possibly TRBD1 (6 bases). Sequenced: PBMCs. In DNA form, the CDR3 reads TGTGCCAGCAGCTTCGACAGGTTCTCCTACGAGCAGTACTTC. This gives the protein CASSFDRFSYEQYF.